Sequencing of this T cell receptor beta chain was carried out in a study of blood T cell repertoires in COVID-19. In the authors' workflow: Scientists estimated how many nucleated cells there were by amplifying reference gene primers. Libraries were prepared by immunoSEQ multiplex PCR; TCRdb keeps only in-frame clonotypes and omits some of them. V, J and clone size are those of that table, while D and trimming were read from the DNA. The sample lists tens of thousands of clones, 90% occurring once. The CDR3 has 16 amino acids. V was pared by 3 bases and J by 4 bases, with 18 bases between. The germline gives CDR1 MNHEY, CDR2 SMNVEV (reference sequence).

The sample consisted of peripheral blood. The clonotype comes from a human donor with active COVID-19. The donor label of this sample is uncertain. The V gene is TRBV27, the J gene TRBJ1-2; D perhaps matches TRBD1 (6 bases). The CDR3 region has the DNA TGTGCCAGCAGTTTTGAGGCAGGGGTCGATCCCTATGGCTACACCTTC. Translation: CASSFEAGVDPYGYTF.